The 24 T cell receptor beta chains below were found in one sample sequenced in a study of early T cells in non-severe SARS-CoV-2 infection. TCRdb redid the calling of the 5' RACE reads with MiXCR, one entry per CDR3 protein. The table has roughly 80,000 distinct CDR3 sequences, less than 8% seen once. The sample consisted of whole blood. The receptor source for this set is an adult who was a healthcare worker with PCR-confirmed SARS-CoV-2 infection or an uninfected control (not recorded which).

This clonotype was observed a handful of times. The CDR3 sequence: CASSPSGTLFTRQETQYF. The CDR3 bases are TGTGCCAGCAGTCCTTCCGGGACACTTTTCACCCGCCAAGAGACCCAGTACTTC. The V and J genes are TRBV12-3 or TRBV12-4 and TRBJ2-5, with a tentative D call TRBD1 (6 bases). Trimming removed 5 bases from V and 1 base from J, with 23 bases in between. This CDR3 comprises 18 residues.

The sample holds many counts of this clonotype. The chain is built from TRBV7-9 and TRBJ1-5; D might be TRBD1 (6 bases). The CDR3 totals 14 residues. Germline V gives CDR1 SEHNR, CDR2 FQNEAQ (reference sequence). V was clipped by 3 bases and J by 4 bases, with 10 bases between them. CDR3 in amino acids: CASSLSRGNQPQHF. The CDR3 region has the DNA TGTGCCAGCAGCTTGTCCAGGGGTAATCAGCCCCAGCATTTT.

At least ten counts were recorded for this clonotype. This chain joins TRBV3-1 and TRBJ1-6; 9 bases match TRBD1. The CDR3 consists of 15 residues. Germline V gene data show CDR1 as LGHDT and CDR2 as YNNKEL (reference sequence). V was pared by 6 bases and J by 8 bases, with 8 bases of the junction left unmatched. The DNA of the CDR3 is TGTGCCAGCAGAGAGGACAGGGGAGAATATTCACCCCTCCACTTT. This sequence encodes CASREDRGEYSPLHF.

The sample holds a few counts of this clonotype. The CDR3 nucleotides are TGCGCCAGCACCGCGCCAGGACTCCGGACAACCGGGGAGCTGTTTTTT. Its translation: CASTAPGLRTTGELFF. This sequence joins TRBV5-1 and TRBJ2-2; TRBD1 or TRBD2 may be the D gene (5 bases each). Deletions cut 6 bases from V and 5 bases from J, with 20 bases between. CDR1 SGHRS and CDR2 YFSETQ come from the germline V gene. The CDR3 runs 16 residues.

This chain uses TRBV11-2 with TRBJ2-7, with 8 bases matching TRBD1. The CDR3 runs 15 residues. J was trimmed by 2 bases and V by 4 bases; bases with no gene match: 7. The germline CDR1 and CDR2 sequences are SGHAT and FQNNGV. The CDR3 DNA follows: TGTGCCAGCAGCTACGGACAGGGACGTCCCTACGAGCAGTACTTC. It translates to CASSYGQGRPYEQYF. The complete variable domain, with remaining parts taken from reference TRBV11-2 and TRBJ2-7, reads EAGVAQSPRYKIIEKRQSVAFWCNPISGHATLYWYQQILGQGPKLLIQFQNNGVVDDSQLPKDRFSAERLKGVDSTLKIQPAKLEDSAVYLCASSYGQGRPYEQYFGPGTRLTVT.

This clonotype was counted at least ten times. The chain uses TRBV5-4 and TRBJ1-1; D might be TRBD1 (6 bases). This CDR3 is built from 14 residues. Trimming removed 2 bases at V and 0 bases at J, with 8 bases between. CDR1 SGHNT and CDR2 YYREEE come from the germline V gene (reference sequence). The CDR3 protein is CASSLRQVNTEAFF. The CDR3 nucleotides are TGTGCCAGCAGCTTACGACAGGTGAACACTGAAGCTTTCTTT.

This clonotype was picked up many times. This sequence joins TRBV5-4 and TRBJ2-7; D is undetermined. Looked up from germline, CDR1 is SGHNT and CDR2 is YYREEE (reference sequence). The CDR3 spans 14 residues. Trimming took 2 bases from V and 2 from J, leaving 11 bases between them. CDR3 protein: CASSFGTGPYEQYF. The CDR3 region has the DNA TGTGCCAGCAGCTTCGGAACGGGCCCCTACGAGCAGTACTTC.

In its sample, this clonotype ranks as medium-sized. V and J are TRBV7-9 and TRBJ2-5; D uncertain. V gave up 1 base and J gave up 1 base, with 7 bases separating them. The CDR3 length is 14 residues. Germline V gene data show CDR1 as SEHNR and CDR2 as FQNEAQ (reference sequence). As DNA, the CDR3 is TGTGCCAGCAGCTTAGAGGCAGCCCAAGAGACCCAGTACTTC. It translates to CASSLEAAQETQYF.

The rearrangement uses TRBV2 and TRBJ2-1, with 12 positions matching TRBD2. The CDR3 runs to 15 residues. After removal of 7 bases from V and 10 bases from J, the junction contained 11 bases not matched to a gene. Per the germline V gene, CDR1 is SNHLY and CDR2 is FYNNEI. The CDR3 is CASNRPSGGAEEQFF. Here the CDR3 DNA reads TGTGCCAGCAACCGTCCTAGCGGGGGGGCCGAGGAGCAGTTCTTC.

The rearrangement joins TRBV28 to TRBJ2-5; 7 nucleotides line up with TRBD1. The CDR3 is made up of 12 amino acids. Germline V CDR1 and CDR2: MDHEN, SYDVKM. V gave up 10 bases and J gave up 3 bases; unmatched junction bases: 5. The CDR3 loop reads CATQTGKETQYF. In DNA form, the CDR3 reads TGTGCCACCCAGACAGGGAAAGAGACCCAGTACTTC.

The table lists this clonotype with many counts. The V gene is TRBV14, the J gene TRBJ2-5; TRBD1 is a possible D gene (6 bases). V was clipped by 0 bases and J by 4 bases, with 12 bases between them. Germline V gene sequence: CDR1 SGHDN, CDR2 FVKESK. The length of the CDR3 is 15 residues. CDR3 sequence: CASSQDQGRRETQYF. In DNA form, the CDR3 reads TGTGCCAGCAGCCAAGATCAGGGGCGGCGAGAGACCCAGTACTTC.

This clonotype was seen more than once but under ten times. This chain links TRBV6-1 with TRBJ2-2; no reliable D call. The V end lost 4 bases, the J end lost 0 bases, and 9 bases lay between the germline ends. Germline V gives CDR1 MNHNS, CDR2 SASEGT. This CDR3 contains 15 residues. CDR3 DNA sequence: TGTGCCAGCAGTGTTGGGTTCGCGAACACCGGGGAGCTGTTTTTT. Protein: CASSVGFANTGELFF.

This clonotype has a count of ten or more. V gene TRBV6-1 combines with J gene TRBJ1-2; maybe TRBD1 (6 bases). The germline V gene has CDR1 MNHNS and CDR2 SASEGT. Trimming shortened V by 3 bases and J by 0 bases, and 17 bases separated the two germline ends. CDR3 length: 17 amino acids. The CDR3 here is CASSDWDTTKANYGYTF. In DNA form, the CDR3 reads TGTGCCAGCAGTGATTGGGACACCACAAAGGCTAACTATGGCTACACCTTC.

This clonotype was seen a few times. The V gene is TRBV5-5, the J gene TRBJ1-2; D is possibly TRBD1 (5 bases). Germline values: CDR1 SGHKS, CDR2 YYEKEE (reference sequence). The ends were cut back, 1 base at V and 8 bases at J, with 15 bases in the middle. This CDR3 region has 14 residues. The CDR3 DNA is TGTGCCAGCAGCTTGAATCCAGGGACGGAAGGCTACACCTTC. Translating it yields CASSLNPGTEGYTF.

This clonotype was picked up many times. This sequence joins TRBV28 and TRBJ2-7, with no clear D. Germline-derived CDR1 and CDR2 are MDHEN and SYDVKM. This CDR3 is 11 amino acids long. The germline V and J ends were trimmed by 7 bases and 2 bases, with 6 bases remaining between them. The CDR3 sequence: CASTGTYEQYF. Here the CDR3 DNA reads TGTGCCAGCACTGGGACCTACGAGCAGTACTTC.

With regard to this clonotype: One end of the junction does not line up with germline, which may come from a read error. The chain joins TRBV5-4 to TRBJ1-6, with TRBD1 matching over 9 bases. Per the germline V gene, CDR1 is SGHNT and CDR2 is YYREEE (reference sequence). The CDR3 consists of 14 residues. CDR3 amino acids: CASSFSDRGSPLHF. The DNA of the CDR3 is TGTGCCAGCAGCTTTTCGGACAGGGGTTCACCCCTCCATTTT.

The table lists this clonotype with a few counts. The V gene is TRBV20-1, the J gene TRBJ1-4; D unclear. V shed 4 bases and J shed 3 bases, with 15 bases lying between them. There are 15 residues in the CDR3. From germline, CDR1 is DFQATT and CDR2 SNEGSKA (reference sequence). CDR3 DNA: TGCAGTGCTACCCGAGGACTCTCCTCTAATGAAAAACTGTTTTTT. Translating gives CSATRGLSSNEKLFF.

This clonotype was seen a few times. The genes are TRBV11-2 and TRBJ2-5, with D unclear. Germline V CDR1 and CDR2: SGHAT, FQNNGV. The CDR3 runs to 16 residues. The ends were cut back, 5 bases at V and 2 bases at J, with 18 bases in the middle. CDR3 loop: CASSPRATTIQETQYF. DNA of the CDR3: TGTGCCAGCAGCCCTAGGGCGACCACCATTCAAGAGACCCAGTACTTC.

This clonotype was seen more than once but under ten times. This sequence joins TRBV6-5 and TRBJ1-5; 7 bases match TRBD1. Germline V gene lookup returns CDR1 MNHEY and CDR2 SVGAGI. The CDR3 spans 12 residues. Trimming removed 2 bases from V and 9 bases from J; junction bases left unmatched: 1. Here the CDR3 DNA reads TGTGCCAGCAGTTACAGACAGGGGCCCCAGCATTTT. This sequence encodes CASSYRQGPQHF.

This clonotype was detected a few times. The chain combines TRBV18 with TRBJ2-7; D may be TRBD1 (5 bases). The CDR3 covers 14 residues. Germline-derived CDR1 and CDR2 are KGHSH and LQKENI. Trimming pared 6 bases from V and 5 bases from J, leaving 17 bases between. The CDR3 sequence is CASSDRATGDEQYF. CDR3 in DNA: TGTGCCAGCTCGGACCGGGCCACAGGCGACGAGCAGTACTTC.

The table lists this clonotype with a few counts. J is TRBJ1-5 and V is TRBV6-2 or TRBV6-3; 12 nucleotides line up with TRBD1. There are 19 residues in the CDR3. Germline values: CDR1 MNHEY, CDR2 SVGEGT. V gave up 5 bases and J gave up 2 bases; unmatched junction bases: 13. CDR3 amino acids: CASSHRDRGLTYGNQPQHF. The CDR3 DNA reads TGTGCCAGCAGTCACCGGGACAGGGGGCTAACGTATGGCAATCAGCCCCAGCATTTT.

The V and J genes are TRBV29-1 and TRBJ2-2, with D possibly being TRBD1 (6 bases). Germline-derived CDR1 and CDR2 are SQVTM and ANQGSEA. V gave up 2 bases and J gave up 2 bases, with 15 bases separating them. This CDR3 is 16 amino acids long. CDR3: CSVEIGTGSNTGELFF. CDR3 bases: TGCAGCGTTGAAATTGGTACAGGGTCAAACACCGGGGAGCTGTTTTTT.

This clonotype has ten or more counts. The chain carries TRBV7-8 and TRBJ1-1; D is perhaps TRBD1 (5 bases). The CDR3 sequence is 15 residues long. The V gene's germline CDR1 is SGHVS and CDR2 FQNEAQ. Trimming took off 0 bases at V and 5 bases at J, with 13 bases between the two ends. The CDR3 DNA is TGTGCCAGCAGCTTAGCTATGGGGGGAGGGACTGAAGCTTTCTTT. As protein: CASSLAMGGGTEAFF.

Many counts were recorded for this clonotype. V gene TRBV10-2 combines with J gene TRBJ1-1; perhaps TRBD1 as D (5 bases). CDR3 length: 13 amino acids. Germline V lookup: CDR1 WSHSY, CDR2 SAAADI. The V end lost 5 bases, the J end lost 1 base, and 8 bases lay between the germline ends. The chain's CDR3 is CASSTTANTEAFF. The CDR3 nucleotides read TGCGCCAGCAGTACGACAGCGAACACTGAAGCTTTCTTT.